The 8 T cell receptor beta chains reported below all come from one sample, sequenced in a study of T cells expressing NK-cell markers. With the 5' RACE reads reprocessed, TCRdb shows one record per CDR3 protein and no DNA. Recorded for this sample: 200,000 to 300,000 distinct CDR3 sequences. Sequences were obtained from blood T cells: a sorted CD56 or NKG2C T cell subset, CD4+ or CD8+ T cells, or bulk PBMC T cells (not recorded which). These receptors all come from a man younger than 35 in good health.

The chain employs TRBV4-2 and TRBJ2-1; there is no DNA to check the TCRdb D call of TRBD2. CDR3 length: 18 residues. Germline CDR1 LGHNA, CDR2 YNFKEQ. Here the CDR3 reads CASSQASSGLAGVIEQFF.

The chain carries TRBV12-5 and TRBJ1-5; TCRdb's D call of TRBD1 is untestable without DNA. This CDR3 spans 13 amino acids. The germline V gene encodes CDR1 LGHNT and CDR2 FRNRAP. CDR3 sequence: CASGPGGNQPQHF.

The chain combines TRBV12-3 or TRBV12-4 with TRBJ1-2; TCRdb gives TRBD1 as the D gene, but with no DNA this cannot be confirmed. This CDR3 has 15 amino acids. The CDR3 region is CASSLRTGSNYGYTF.

The CDR3 spells CASSQERIQETQYF. V and J are TRBV4-2 and TRBJ2-5. This CDR3 has 14 amino acids. Germline V gene sequence: CDR1 LGHNA, CDR2 YNFKEQ.

The chain has TRBV12-3 or TRBV12-4 and TRBJ1-1. CDR3 length: 13 residues. Here the CDR3 reads CASRRGPNTEAFF.

The V call is TRBV29-1, the J call TRBJ2-3; without DNA, the TCRdb call of TRBD1 cannot be checked. CDR1 is SQVTM and CDR2 is ANQGSEA in the germline V gene. This CDR3 has 14 residues. The CDR3 protein is CSGLRQGASDTQYF.

The V gene is TRBV12-3 or TRBV12-4, the J gene TRBJ2-1; TCRdb calls TRBD1, which cannot be checked without DNA. The CDR3 covers 15 residues. CDR3 protein: CASSFRTGGGGEQFF.

This sequence joins TRBV5-1 and TRBJ2-7. CDR3 length equals 13 residues. Germline V gene sequence: CDR1 SGHRS, CDR2 YFSETQ. This CDR3 is CASSSTLDYEQYF.